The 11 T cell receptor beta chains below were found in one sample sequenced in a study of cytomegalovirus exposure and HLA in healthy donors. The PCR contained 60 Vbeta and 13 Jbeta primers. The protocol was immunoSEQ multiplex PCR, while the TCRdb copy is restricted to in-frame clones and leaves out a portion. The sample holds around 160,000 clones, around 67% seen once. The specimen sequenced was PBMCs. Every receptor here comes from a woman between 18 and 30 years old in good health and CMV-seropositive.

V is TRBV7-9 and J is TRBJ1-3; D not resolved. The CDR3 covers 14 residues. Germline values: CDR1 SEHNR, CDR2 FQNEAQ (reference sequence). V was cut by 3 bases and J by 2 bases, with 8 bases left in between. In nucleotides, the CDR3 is TGTGCCAGCAGCTTCCCCGTTACTGGAAACACCATATATTTT. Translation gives CASSFPVTGNTIYF.

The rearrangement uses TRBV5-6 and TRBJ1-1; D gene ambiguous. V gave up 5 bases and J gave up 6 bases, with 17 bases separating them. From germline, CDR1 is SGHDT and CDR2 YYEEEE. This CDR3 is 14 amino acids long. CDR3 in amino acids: CASRPLARSAEAFF. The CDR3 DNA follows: TGTGCCAGCAGGCCCCTGGCCAGGTCGGCTGAAGCTTTCTTT.

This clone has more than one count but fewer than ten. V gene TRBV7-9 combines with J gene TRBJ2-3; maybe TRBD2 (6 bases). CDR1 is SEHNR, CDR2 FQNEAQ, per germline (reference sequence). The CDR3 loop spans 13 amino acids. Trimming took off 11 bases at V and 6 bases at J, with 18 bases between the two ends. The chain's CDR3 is CAWAGGLVDTQYF. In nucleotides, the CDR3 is TGTGCCTGGGCCGGAGGGCTTGTCGATACGCAGTATTTT.

CDR3 sequence reads: CASTAFNNYGYTF. As DNA, the CDR3 is TGTGCCAGCACCGCGTTCAACAACTATGGCTACACCTTC. The chain carries TRBV7-9 and TRBJ1-2, with D hard to call. Germline CDR1 is SEHNR and CDR2 is FQNEAQ (reference sequence). The CDR3 length is 13 residues. V lost 7 bases and J lost 2, with 11 bases in between. Filled out from reference TRBV7-9 and TRBJ1-2, the complete variable domain reads DTGVSQNPRHKITKRGQNVTFRCDPISEHNRLYWYRQTLGQGPEFLTYFQNEAQLEKSRLLSDRFSAERPKGSFSTLEIQRTEQGDSAMYLCASTAFNNYGYTFGSGTRLTVV.

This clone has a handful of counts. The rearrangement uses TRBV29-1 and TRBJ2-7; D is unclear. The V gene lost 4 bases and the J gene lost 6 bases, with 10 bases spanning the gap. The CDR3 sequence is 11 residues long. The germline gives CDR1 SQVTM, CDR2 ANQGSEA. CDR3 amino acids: CSVASPGEQYF. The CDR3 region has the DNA TGCAGCGTTGCTAGTCCCGGCGAGCAGTACTTC.

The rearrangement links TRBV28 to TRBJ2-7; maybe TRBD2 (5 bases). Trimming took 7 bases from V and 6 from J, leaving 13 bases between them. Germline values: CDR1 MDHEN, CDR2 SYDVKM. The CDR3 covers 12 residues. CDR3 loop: CASTSGGREQYF. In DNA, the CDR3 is TGTGCCAGCACTTCGGGCGGGCGCGAGCAGTACTTC.

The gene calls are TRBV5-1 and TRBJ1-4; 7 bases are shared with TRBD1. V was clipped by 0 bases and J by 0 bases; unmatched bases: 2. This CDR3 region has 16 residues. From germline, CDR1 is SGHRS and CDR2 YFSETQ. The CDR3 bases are TGCGCCAGCAGCTTGGGGGGACAGTCAACTAATGAAAAACTGTTTTTT. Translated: CASSLGGQSTNEKLFF.

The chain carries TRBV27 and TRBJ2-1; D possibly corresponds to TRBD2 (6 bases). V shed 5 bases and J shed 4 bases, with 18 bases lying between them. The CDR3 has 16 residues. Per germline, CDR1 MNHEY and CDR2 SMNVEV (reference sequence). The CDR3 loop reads CASSPERAGLYNEQFF. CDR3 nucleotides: TGTGCCAGCAGTCCGGAAAGAGCGGGCCTTTACAATGAGCAGTTCTTC.

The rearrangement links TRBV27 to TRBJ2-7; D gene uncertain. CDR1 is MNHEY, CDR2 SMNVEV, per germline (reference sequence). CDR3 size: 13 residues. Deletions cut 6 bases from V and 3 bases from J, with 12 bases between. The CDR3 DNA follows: TGTGCCAGCAGCGCGGAGACCGGCTACGAGCAGTACTTC. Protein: CASSAETGYEQYF.

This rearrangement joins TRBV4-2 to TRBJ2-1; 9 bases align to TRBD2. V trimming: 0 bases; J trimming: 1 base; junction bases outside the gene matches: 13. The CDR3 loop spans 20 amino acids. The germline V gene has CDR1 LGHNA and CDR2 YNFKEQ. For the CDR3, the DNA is TGTGCCAGCAGCCAAGACGTGGATCTAGCGGGATTGGCATCCTACAATGAGCAGTTCTTC. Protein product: CASSQDVDLAGLASYNEQFF.

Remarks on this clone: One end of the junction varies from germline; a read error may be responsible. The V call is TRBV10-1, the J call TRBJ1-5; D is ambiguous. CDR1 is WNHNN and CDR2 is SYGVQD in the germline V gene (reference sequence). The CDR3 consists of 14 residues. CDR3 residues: CASGESPVVQPQHF. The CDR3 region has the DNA TGCGCCAGCGGTGAGTCGCCCGTAGTTCAGCCCCAGCATTTT.